This TCR beta chain was profiled in a study of blood T cell repertoires in COVID-19. Overall study context: T cells, B-cell-depleted T cells, or PBMCs provided the cDNA or gDNA that served as material.

Profiling relied on immunoSEQ multiplex PCR, and the TCRdb table lists in-frame clones only, not all of them. Of a few hundred thousand clones detected, approximately 86% appear once; the ten largest clones hold about 9.4%. The age range of participants was 18 to 89 years, with residence in under 25 US areas. With V trimmed by 2 bases and J by 3 bases, 6 bases remained unmatched. From germline, CDR1 is LNHNV and CDR2 YYDKDF (reference sequence). This CDR3 spans 15 amino acids. The receptor's source is a man aged 18 to 29 with acute COVID-19. Sequencing input: PBMCs or T cells enriched from blood (not recorded which). J is TRBJ2-7 and V is TRBV15; 8 nucleotides align to TRBD1. DNA of the CDR3: TGTGCCACCAGCAGATTATCCAGGGGGCACTACGAGCAGTACTTC. It encodes CATSRLSRGHYEQYF. The entire variable domain, with the rest obtained from reference TRBV15 and TRBJ2-7, is as follows: DAMVIQNPRYQVTQFGKPVTLSCSQTLNHNVMYWYQQKSSQAPKLLFHYYDKDFNNEADTPDNFQSRRPNTSFCFLDIRSPGLGDTAMYLCATSRLSRGHYEQYFGPGTRLTVT.